The 15 T cell receptor beta chains presented below share a single source sample, sequenced in a study of blood T cells in healthy people across ages. The use of a sample-barcoded 5' primer and a J-beta primer mix characterized a second PCR of roughly 7 to 11 cycles. MiXCR was run by TCRdb on the 5' RACE reads, yielding one entry per CDR3 protein. The table has 540,000 or so distinct CDR3 sequences, 24% seen once; the top ten hold around 10%. These sequences were also reported in another study, on T cells of mothers and their children.

The sequencing input was blood. The receptors here all came from a boy aged 10-17 years in good health.

The sample holds a few counts of this clonotype. V usage is TRBV6-5 and J usage is TRBJ1-2, with D maybe TRBD1 (6 bases). Germline CDR1 MNHEY, CDR2 SVGAGI. Trimming removed 2 bases at V and 7 bases at J, with 14 bases between. The CDR3 has 14 residues. The CDR3: CASSYNKGDGGYTF. CDR3 nucleotides: TGTGCCAGCAGTTACAACAAGGGGGACGGTGGCTACACCTTC.

This chain connects TRBV5-5 to TRBJ2-5; D is uncertain. Germline values: CDR1 SGHKS, CDR2 YYEKEE (reference sequence). The CDR3 consists of 15 residues. Trimming stripped 4 bases from V and 5 bases from J, with 18 bases between. CDR3 sequence (DNA): TGTGCCAGCAGCCTAGGCCATGCCCTTGGGGAGACCCAGTACTTC. The encoded protein is CASSLGHALGETQYF.

Only a few counts were recorded for this clonotype. The chain links TRBV6-2 or TRBV6-3 to TRBJ2-3, with unresolved D. Per the germline V gene, CDR1 is MNHEY and CDR2 is SVGEGT. The CDR3 consists of 12 residues. V shed 4 bases and J shed 5 bases, with 7 bases lying between them. The CDR3 loop reads CASSSVGDTQYF. The CDR3, as DNA: TGTGCCAGCAGTTCGGTCGGAGATACGCAGTATTTT.

This clonotype showed up just a few times. This chain connects TRBV11-2 to TRBJ2-5; 8 bases agree with TRBD1. Germline-derived CDR1 and CDR2 are SGHAT and FQNNGV. The CDR3 contains 16 residues. J was trimmed by 5 bases and V by 4 bases; bases with no gene match: 12. The chain's CDR3 is CASSSYRDRSYETQYF. Here the CDR3 DNA reads TGTGCCAGCAGCTCTTACCGGGACAGGTCATATGAGACCCAGTACTTC. Combining the CDR3 with reference TRBV11-2 and TRBJ2-5 gives the whole variable domain EAGVAQSPRYKIIEKRQSVAFWCNPISGHATLYWYQQILGQGPKLLIQFQNNGVVDDSQLPKDRFSAERLKGVDSTLKIQPAKLEDSAVYLCASSSYRDRSYETQYFGPGTRLLVL.

This clonotype was found once. This sequence joins TRBV7-9 and TRBJ2-7; 13 bases agree with TRBD2. The length of the CDR3 is 15 residues. Germline CDR1 reads SEHNR; CDR2 reads FQNEAQ (reference sequence). V lost 4 bases to trimming and J lost 6 bases; unmatched junction nucleotides: 6. The CDR3 region is CASSSTSGRAREQYF. In DNA form, the CDR3 reads TGTGCCAGCAGCTCCACTAGCGGGAGGGCCCGCGAGCAGTACTTC.

This clonotype has just one count. Written as DNA, the CDR3 is TGTGCCAGCAGCCTACGGACTAGCGGGGTAGAGACCCAGTACTTC. Protein: CASSLRTSGVETQYF. This chain uses TRBV7-9 with TRBJ2-5; TRBD2 matches at 12 bases. V gave up 5 bases and J gave up 4 bases; unmatched junction bases: 5. Germline V gives CDR1 SEHNR, CDR2 FQNEAQ (reference sequence). The CDR3 loop spans 15 amino acids.

The chain carries TRBV9 and TRBJ1-2; D perhaps matches TRBD1 (5 bases). This CDR3 has 15 residues. Trimming pared 0 bases from V and 4 bases from J, leaving 13 bases between. From germline, CDR1 is SGDLS and CDR2 YYNGEE. Here the CDR3 DNA reads TGTGCCAGCAGCGTAGAGCGGGGCTCGCCCTATGGCTACACCTTC. Residues: CASSVERGSPYGYTF.

V is TRBV7-2 and J is TRBJ2-5; 8 nucleotides agree with TRBD2. The DNA end is more similar to TRBJ2-1, so the J call may be wrong. The V gene's germline CDR1 is SGHTA and CDR2 FQGNSA. CDR3 length: 15 residues. In nucleotides, the CDR3 is TGTGCCAGCAGCACGGGACTAGGGGAAAACAATGAGCAGTTCTTC. Protein product: CASSTGLGENNEQFF.

The chain carries TRBV28 and TRBJ2-7; the match to TRBD1 covers 8 bases. The CDR3 totals 15 residues. Germline loops: CDR1 MDHEN, CDR2 SYDVKM. With 2 bases clipped from V and 2 bases from J, the junction kept 5 bases outside the gene matches. Written as DNA, the CDR3 is TGTGCCAGCAGTTTACCGGGACAGGTTGCCTACGAGCAGTACTTC. It codes for CASSLPGQVAYEQYF.

This clonotype has only a few counts. One end of the junction fails to match germline, which may point to a read error. The V gene is TRBV5-1, the J gene TRBJ2-7, with 8 positions matching TRBD1. CDR3 length: 12 amino acids. The germline V gene has CDR1 SGHRS and CDR2 YFSETQ. The CDR3 region is CASSTTGDQGMF. In DNA, the CDR3 is TGCGCCAGCAGCACGACAGGGGACCAGGGAATGTTC.

This clonotype appeared a single time. This chain uses TRBV6-1 with TRBJ2-7; D perhaps matches TRBD1 (5 bases). Trimming left V 7 bases short and J 2 bases short, with 15 bases between. CDR3 length: 14 residues. Germline V CDR1 and CDR2: MNHNS, SASEGT. The CDR3 DNA is TGTGCCAGCAATACGGACACGAGCCCCTACGAGCAGTACTTC. Translation gives CASNTDTSPYEQYF.

This clonotype came up a few times. The chain couples TRBV28 to TRBJ2-1; no reliable D call. The germline gives CDR1 MDHEN, CDR2 SYDVKM. With 3 bases removed from V and 0 bases from J, the gap between germline ends came to 6 bases. The CDR3 consists of 14 residues. CDR3 nucleotides: TGTGCCAGCAGTTTGCCCTTCTCCTACAATGAGCAGTTCTTC. Protein product: CASSLPFSYNEQFF.

This clonotype was detected only a few times. The chain has TRBV5-5 and TRBJ2-7, with D possibly matching TRBD1 (6 bases). This CDR3 has 14 residues. The V and J ends lost 4 bases and 1 base respectively, with 12 bases between them. CDR1 is SGHKS, CDR2 YYEKEE, per germline (reference sequence). This chain's CDR3 is CASSHRQESYEQYF. CDR3 bases: TGTGCCAGCAGCCACCGACAGGAATCCTACGAGCAGTACTTC.

The chain carries TRBV4-3 and TRBJ2-7; D is ambiguous. The CDR3 contains 15 residues. Deletions cut 3 bases from V and 5 bases from J, with 17 bases between. Germline CDR1 reads LGHNA; CDR2 reads YSLEER. This CDR3 is CASSQDRVLRNEQYF. CDR3 bases: TGCGCCAGCAGCCAGGATAGGGTTCTCCGTAACGAGCAGTACTTC.

This clonotype occurred a few times. The chain joins TRBV6-5 to TRBJ2-4; maybe TRBD2 (5 bases). V lost 2 bases and J lost 4, with 6 bases in between. CDR1 MNHEY and CDR2 SVGAGI come from the germline V gene. The CDR3 consists of 13 residues. The CDR3 nucleotides are TGTGCCAGCAGTTACGGGGAGAAAAACATTCAGTACTTC. Protein sequence: CASSYGEKNIQYF.